This TCR beta chain was captured in a study of T cell repertoires in cytomegalovirus infection. As for the study in general: Through public TCR beta signatures, both CMV infection and matching HLA type were indicated. General study points: Carriage of CMV together with the relevant HLA was identifiable through cumulative public TCR beta family frequency. In two of eight donors, the top clonotype was HLA-C-restricted CMV-specific.

Concerning this clonotype itself: Its antigen is currently unknown.

In TCRdb, the reads were re-called with MiXCR into one record per CDR3 protein. This table has around 94,000 distinct CDR3 sequences, approximately 17% appearing once. The sequence derives from a human donor in good health (CMV status not recorded). Some clones in this sample may be carry-over from other donors' samples. Sequencing was done on a sample of PBMCs.

DNA for the CDR3: TGCAGTGCTAACTTCCAAGAGACCCAGTACTTC. It encodes CSANFQETQYF. The chain uses TRBV20-1 and TRBJ2-5; D remains ambiguous. This CDR3 has 11 residues. The V gene's germline CDR1 is DFQATT and CDR2 SNEGSKA (reference sequence). Trimming cost V 4 bases and J 1 base, with 4 bases left between them.